This T cell receptor (beta chain) comes out of a study of blood T cell repertoires in COVID-19. The CDR3 runs to 14 residues. In germline, CDR1 is SGHAT, CDR2 FQNNGV. Trimming took 10 bases from V and 2 from J, leaving 17 bases between them. Recruits, aged roughly 18 to 95 years, lived in 20 to 30 US areas. Researchers sorted participants into cohorts using their self-reported clinical history. Each exposed participant met a COVID-19 case in the 2 weeks preceding study entry. Original methodology: Estimated nucleated cell counts came from reference gene primer amplification. The assay was immunoSEQ multiplex PCR, and TCRdb's table has in-frame clones only and misses some. That table gives V, J and clone size, and the DNA gave D and trimming. The profile covers about 200,000 clones, with about 86% appearing a single time and approximately 4% taken by the ten largest.

The clonotype was recovered from a woman younger than 45 who had been exposed to COVID-19. The J gene is TRBJ1-2, the V gene TRBV11-2; D gene uncertain. The sequenced sample consisted of PBMCs or T cells enriched from blood (not recorded which). The CDR3 bases are TGTGCCACCGCCGGGATGGGTACCAACTATGGCTACACCTTC. Translation: CATAGMGTNYGYTF. The full variable domain, rest sourced from reference TRBV11-2 and TRBJ1-2, is EAGVAQSPRYKIIEKRQSVAFWCNPISGHATLYWYQQILGQGPKLLIQFQNNGVVDDSQLPKDRFSAERLKGVDSTLKIQPAKLEDSAVYLCATAGMGTNYGYTFGSGTRLTVV.